These 27 T cell receptor beta chains were sequenced from one sample in a study of tumor-infiltrating lymphocytes in primary liver carcinoma. TCR beta cDNA was prepared out of around 460 ng total RNA by means of a constant-region primer. Employing slightly modified ARM-PCR, three nested multiplex PCR rounds were run, and these gave rise to the TCR beta libraries. PCR rounds one and two used TRBV1-TRBV30 forward primers with a C-beta reverse primer for roughly 10 cycles each. MiXCR, applied by TCRdb to the multiplex PCR reads, yields one record per CDR3 protein. The table includes almost 200,000 distinct CDR3 sequences, less than 75% detected once. Blood RNA was derived from unsorted whole blood, and germline DNA was extracted too. What was sequenced was peripheral blood. These receptors all come from a woman in her fifties or sixties with primary liver carcinoma and hepatitis B virus infection.

With respect to this clonotype: One junction end disagrees with the germline gene, perhaps due to a read error. V and J are TRBV6-1 and TRBJ1-1, with 9 bases that match TRBD1. Germline assignment: CDR1 MNHNS and CDR2 SASEGT. The CDR3 runs to 11 residues. The CDR3 DNA follows: TGTGCAAGCAGCCGGGACAGGGAAGCTTACTTT. It specifies CASSRDREAYF.

In this sample, this clonotype turned up once. One junction end disagrees with the germline gene, perhaps due to a read error. The chain recombines TRBV11-2 with TRBJ2-7; no firm D call. Germline V gene sequence: CDR1 SGHAT, CDR2 FQNNGV. This CDR3 spans 19 amino acids. The CDR3 sequence is CASSPLNRIRNMGPYGQYF. CDR3 DNA: TGTGCCAGCAGCCCACTTAATCGCATTCGAAACATGGGTCCCTACGGGCAGTACTTC.

This chain uses TRBV28 with TRBJ1-4; 8 bases fit TRBD1. The CDR3 length is 16 residues. After removal of 5 bases from V and 3 bases from J, the junction contained 8 bases not matched to a gene. Germline V lookup: CDR1 MDHEN, CDR2 SYDVKM. The chain's CDR3 is CASSVYQGAANEKLFF. DNA for the CDR3: TGTGCCAGCAGTGTATATCAGGGGGCGGCTAATGAAAAACTGTTTTTT.

With regard to this clonotype: One end of the junction does not line up with germline, which may come from a read error. The rearrangement uses TRBV4-1 and TRBJ1-2, with 7 positions matching TRBD1. The germline gives CDR1 MGHRA, CDR2 YSYEKL. The CDR3 length is 14 residues. DNA of the CDR3: TGCGCCTGCAGCCAGGCAGGGGGATCCTATGACTACACCTTC. Translation: CACSQAGGSYDYTF.

The chain uses TRBV2 and TRBJ2-1; 9 bases fit TRBD2. The CDR3 sequence is 15 residues long. The junction had 12 bases not matched to a gene; V was cut back by 6 bases and J by 9 bases. CDR1 is SNHLY and CDR2 is FYNNEI in the germline V gene. CDR3 residues: CASRVSGSHQGEQFF. CDR3 nucleotides: TGTGCCAGCAGGGTTAGCGGGAGCCACCAGGGTGAGCAGTTCTTC. The full variable domain, in which reference TRBV2 and TRBJ2-1 provide the parts outside the CDR3, is EPEVTQTPSHQVTQMGQEVILRCVPISNHLYFYWYRQILGQKVEFLVSFYNNEISEKSEIFDDQFSVERPDGSNFTLKIRSTKLEDSAMYFCASRVSGSHQGEQFFGPGTRLTVL.

Comment on this clonotype: Given the absence of the conserved phenylalanine or tryptophan at the CDR3 end, a read error is likely. The chain combines TRBV11-2 with TRBJ2-3; no clear D gene. The germline V gene has CDR1 SGHAT and CDR2 FQNNGV. The CDR3 spans 13 residues. The CDR3 DNA sequence: TGTGTCAGCAGCTTAGATCGTGAAGATACGCAGTATTCT. It is translated as CVSSLDREDTQYS.

This sequence joins TRBV28 and TRBJ2-7, with D maybe TRBD1 (7 bases). The CDR3 has 13 residues. Trimming removed 6 bases from V and 6 bases from J, with 15 bases in between. From germline, CDR1 is MDHEN and CDR2 SYDVKM. The CDR3 here is CASSRNQGGEQYF. The CDR3 DNA sequence: TGTGCCAGCAGCCGAAACCAGGGGGGCGAGCAGTACTTC.

In the case of this clonotype: A read error may produce the germline difference seen at one junction end. The chain joins TRBV7-8 to TRBJ2-1; D unclear. CDR3 length: 16 amino acids. Germline V gene lookup returns CDR1 SGHVS and CDR2 FQNEAQ. This CDR3 reads CVSSLVVGSRYNEQFF. The CDR3 DNA sequence: TGTGTCAGCAGCTTAGTGGTGGGATCACGATACAATGAGCAGTTCTTC.

This chain connects TRBV28 to TRBJ2-2; 7 bases agree with TRBD1. CDR3 length equals 14 residues. V shed 5 bases, J shed 10 bases, and the junction held 10 bases outside the gene matches. Germline lookup yields CDR1 MDHEN and CDR2 SYDVKM. CDR3 region: CASSTRQGNVELFF. The CDR3, as DNA: TGTGCCAGCAGTACCCGACAGGGTAACGTGGAGCTGTTTTTT. Variable domain in full (rest from reference TRBV28 and TRBJ2-2): DVKVTQSSRYLVKRTGEKVFLECVQDMDHENMFWYRQDPGLGLRLIYFSYDVKMKEKGDIPEGYSVSREKKERFSLILESASTNQTSMYLCASSTRQGNVELFFGEGSRLTVL.

The chain has TRBV7-9 and TRBJ2-1; TRBD1 aligns across 9 bases. J was trimmed by 4 bases and V by 5 bases; bases with no gene match: 9. In germline, CDR1 is SEHNR, CDR2 FQNEAQ (reference sequence). This CDR3 contains 16 residues. CDR3 amino acids: CASSPGDRASYNEQFF. The DNA for the CDR3 is TGTGCCAGCAGCCCTGGGGACAGGGCTTCATACAATGAGCAGTTCTTC.

The chain combines TRBV6-5 with TRBJ1-1; D ambiguous. CDR1 and CDR2 (germline): MNHEY, SVGAGI. Trimming shortened V by 2 bases and J by 9 bases, and 16 bases separated the two germline ends. This CDR3 has 14 amino acids. Written as DNA, the CDR3 is TGTGCCAGCAGTTACGATGTATCCCAGAGTAAAGCTTTCTTT. As protein: CASSYDVSQSKAFF.

Note on this clonotype: Without the conserved terminal phenylalanine or tryptophan, this CDR3 likely stems from a read error. The chain joins TRBV29-1 to TRBJ2-5; D might be TRBD1 or TRBD2, each matching 5 bases. The CDR3 is made up of 12 amino acids. Trimming left V 5 bases short and J 7 bases short, with 14 bases between. Germline assignment: CDR1 SQVTM and CDR2 ANQGSEA. As DNA, the CDR3 is TGCAGCGTTTCCAGGGACCATGGGACCCAGTACTCC. Encoded protein: CSVSRDHGTQYS.

Worth noting for this clonotype: With a much larger clone just one base away, this may be a read error. The chain recombines TRBV6-5 with TRBJ1-6; 9 bases align to TRBD1. The CDR3 contains 17 residues. Germline V lookup: CDR1 MNHEY, CDR2 SVGAGI. V gave up 7 bases and J gave up 0 bases; unmatched junction bases: 7. The CDR3 region is CASTTGTGSSYNSPLHF. CDR3 coding DNA: TGTGCCAGCACTACCGGGACAGGGAGCTCCTATAATTCACCCCTCCACTTT.

This clonotype was observed a single time. The germline gene is not matched at one end of the junction; a read error may be the cause. The J gene is TRBJ2-5, the V gene TRBV7-2; no reliable D call. The CDR3 has 13 amino acids. Germline V gene sequence: CDR1 SGHTA, CDR2 FQGNSA. DNA of the CDR3: TGTGTCAGCAGCTTAAGAAGTAGAGAGACCCAGTACTTC. This translates into CVSSLRSRETQYF.

Turning to this clonotype: This CDR3 is missing its conserved last phenylalanine or tryptophan, likely due to a read error. This sequence joins TRBV11-2 and TRBJ2-5; TRBD2 agrees at 8 bases. This CDR3 has 16 residues. Germline assignment: CDR1 SGHAT and CDR2 FQNNGV. CDR3: CTSSYSRGSGRDTQYL. CDR3 DNA: TGTACCAGCAGCTACTCCCGTGGCAGCGGGAGAGATACCCAGTACTTA.

The V and J genes are TRBV11-2 and TRBJ2-3; a possible D gene is TRBD2 (6 bases). Germline CDR1 is SGHAT and CDR2 is FQNNGV. V shed 4 bases and J shed 2 bases, with 13 bases lying between them. The CDR3 consists of 15 residues. CDR3 region: CASSYGGIITDTQYF. The CDR3 DNA sequence: TGTGCCAGCAGCTATGGCGGGATCATCACAGATACGCAGTATTTT.

The V and J genes are TRBV11-3 and TRBJ2-7, with D perhaps given as TRBD1 or TRBD2 (5 bases each). The CDR3 covers 13 residues. Per germline, CDR1 SGHNT and CDR2 YENEEA. Deletions cut 8 bases from V and 7 bases from J, with 18 bases between. CDR3 in DNA: TGTGCCAGCGGCCCTTTGGCAGGGAGTGAGCAGTACTTC. It is translated as CASGPLAGSEQYF.

This clonotype came up once. The junction departs from germline at one end; a sequencing error may be responsible. The chain combines TRBV28 with TRBJ2-1; either TRBD1 or TRBD2 may supply D (5 bases each). The CDR3 is 15 residues long. Germline V gene data show CDR1 as MDHEN and CDR2 as SYDVKM. The CDR3 region is CAGSSSPLQGPGQFF. The DNA of the CDR3 is TGTGCCGGCAGTTCCTCCCCACTCCAGGGACCGGGGCAGTTCTTC.

This clonotype was counted only a few times. The gene calls are TRBV7-3 and TRBJ2-3; TRBD1 matches 12 bases. With 4 bases clipped from V and 3 bases from J, the junction kept 11 bases outside the gene matches. The length of the CDR3 is 18 residues. CDR1 is SGHTA and CDR2 is FQGTGA in the germline V gene. The CDR3 nucleotides read TGTGCCAGCAGCTGGGGAGGGGGACAGGGGGCGAGGACAGATACGCAGTATTTT. Residues: CASSWGGGQGARTDTQYF. Supplemented by reference TRBV7-3 and TRBJ2-3, the full variable domain reads GAGVSQTPSNKVTEKGKYVELRCDPISGHTALYWYRQSLGQGPEFLIYFQGTGAADDSGLPNDRFFAVRPEGSVSTLKIQRTERGDSAVYLCASSWGGGQGARTDTQYFGPGTRLTVL.

This clonotype was observed many times. The V gene is TRBV6-6, the J gene TRBJ1-1, with 7 bases fitting TRBD1. From germline, CDR1 is MNHNY and CDR2 SVGAGI (reference sequence). The CDR3 is made up of 12 amino acids. CDR3 nucleotide sequence: TGTGGGACTAGGGGGCGAGGCACTGAAGCTTTCTTT. Translating it yields CGTRGRGTEAFF.

This clonotype has at least ten counts. V and J are TRBV11-1 and TRBJ2-3; D remains ambiguous. The V gene lost 4 bases and the J gene lost 2 bases, with 22 bases spanning the gap. The CDR3 sequence is 18 residues long. Germline V gene sequence: CDR1 SGHAT, CDR2 FQDESV (reference sequence). The CDR3 nucleotides read TGTGCCAGCAGCTCACGGACCGGGCTCGGCTCTACCACAGATACGCAGTATTTT. Translated, it gives CASSSRTGLGSTTDTQYF.

Details on this clonotype: One end of the junction fails to match germline, which may point to a read error. The V and J genes are TRBV11-2 and TRBJ2-7, with TRBD2 matching 7 bases. The germline gives CDR1 SGHAT, CDR2 FQNNGV. This CDR3 region has 16 residues. CDR3 region: CASSPRLAVHSYGQYF. The DNA of the CDR3 is TGTGCCAGCAGCCCGAGGCTAGCGGTTCACTCCTACGGGCAGTACTTC.

Within the sample, this clonotype is medium-sized. The chain carries TRBV11-2 and TRBJ2-3; 12 bases are a match to TRBD2. Germline trimming cut 1 base from V and 5 bases from J; bases unmatched to any gene: 4. The CDR3 is made up of 16 amino acids. Germline loops: CDR1 SGHAT, CDR2 FQNNGV. CDR3: CASSLGTSGRRDTQYF. The CDR3 DNA follows: TGTGCCAGCAGCTTAGGCACTAGCGGGAGGAGAGATACGCAGTATTTT.

In regard to this clonotype: This may stem from a read error, because a much larger clone lies one nucleotide away. The chain is built from TRBV5-1 and TRBJ2-3; 10 bases match TRBD2. J gave up 3 bases and V 1 base, and 2 bases lay outside the gene matches. The germline V gene encodes CDR1 SGHRS and CDR2 YFSETQ. This CDR3 comprises 15 residues. Here the CDR3 reads CASSLISGRTDTQYF. DNA of the CDR3: TGCGCCAGCAGCTTGATTAGCGGGAGGACAGATACGCAGTATTTT.

On this clonotype itself: Given the absence of the conserved phenylalanine or tryptophan at the CDR3 end, a read error is likely. The chain recombines TRBV11-2 with TRBJ2-4; TRBD2 aligns across 8 bases. CDR1 and CDR2 from the germline V gene are SGHAT and FQNNGV. V gave up 8 bases and J gave up 1 base; unmatched junction bases: 7. CDR3 length: 15 amino acids. The CDR3 DNA is TGTGCCAGCGAGAGCGGGAGATTGGCCAAAAACATTCAGTACATC. Amino acids: CASESGRLAKNIQYI.

This clonotype was found a few times. The chain has TRBV5-5 and TRBJ2-1, with 9 bases matching TRBD1. CDR1 and CDR2 from the germline V gene are SGHKS and YYEKEE (reference sequence). The CDR3 has 16 residues. Unmatched junction bases numbered 6, after V lost 4 bases and J lost 1 base. For the CDR3, the DNA is TGTGCCAGCAGCCCCGGGACAGGGTCGTCCTACAATGAGCAGTTCTTC. Its translation is CASSPGTGSSYNEQFF. The variable domain in full, with the rest retrieved from reference TRBV5-5 and TRBJ2-1, is DAGVTQSPTHLIKTRGQQVTLRCSPISGHKSVSWYQQVLGQGPQFIFQYYEKEERGRGNFPDRFSARQFPNYSSELNVNALLLGDSALYLCASSPGTGSSYNEQFFGPGTRLTVL.

Concerning this clonotype itself: This may stem from a read error, because a much larger clone lies one nucleotide away. The rearrangement joins TRBV12-3 or TRBV12-4 to TRBJ2-1, with 9 bases fitting TRBD2. CDR3 size: 16 residues. The CDR3 spells CARSFGMGLAGNEQFF. CDR3 bases: TGTGCCCGCAGTTTTGGGATGGGCCTAGCGGGAAATGAGCAGTTCTTC.